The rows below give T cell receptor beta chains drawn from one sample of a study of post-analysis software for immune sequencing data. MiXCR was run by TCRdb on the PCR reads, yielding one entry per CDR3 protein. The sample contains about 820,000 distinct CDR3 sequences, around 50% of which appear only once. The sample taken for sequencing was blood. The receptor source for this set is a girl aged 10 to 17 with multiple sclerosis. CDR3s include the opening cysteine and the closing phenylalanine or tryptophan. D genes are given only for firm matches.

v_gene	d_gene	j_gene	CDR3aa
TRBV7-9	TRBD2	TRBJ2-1	CASSRTGLAGGRLNNEQFF
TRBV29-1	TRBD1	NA	CSAGTGVNEQYF
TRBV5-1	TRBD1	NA	CASSFLGQGSQYF
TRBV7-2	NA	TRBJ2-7	CASSPSTGNYEQYF
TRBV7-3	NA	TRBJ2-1	CASSLTRGNEQFF
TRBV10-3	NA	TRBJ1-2	CAISEFPGQNYGYTF
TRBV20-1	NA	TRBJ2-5	CSAPRQQETQYF
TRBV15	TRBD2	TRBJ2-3	CATSRISGGAEDTQYF
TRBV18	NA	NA	CASSSTGTGSNIQYF
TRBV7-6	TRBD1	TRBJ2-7	CASSLAGTGNEQYF
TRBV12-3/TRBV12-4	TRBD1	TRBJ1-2	CASRKQGQRDGYTF
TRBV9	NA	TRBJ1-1	CASSVDQNSEAFF
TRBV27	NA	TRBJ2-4	CASSLVKGQPKNIQYF
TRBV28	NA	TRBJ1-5	CASSPRTDTMPQHF
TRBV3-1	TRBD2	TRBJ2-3	CASSQITAGTSGIDTQYF
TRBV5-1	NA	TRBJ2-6	CASSSGTGPSGANVLTF
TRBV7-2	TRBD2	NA	CASNLPASGGLSSYEQYF
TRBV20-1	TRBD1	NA	CSARGQFYEQYF
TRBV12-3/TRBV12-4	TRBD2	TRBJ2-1	CASSLSPPAPSGRTYNEQFF
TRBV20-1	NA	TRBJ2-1	CSASSMSEQFF
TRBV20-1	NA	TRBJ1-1	CSVRDPFQDSYTEAFF
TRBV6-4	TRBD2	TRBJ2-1	CASSDSERDSYNEQFF
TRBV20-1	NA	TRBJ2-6	CSARGLGLSGANVLTF
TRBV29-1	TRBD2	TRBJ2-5	CDRRTRRGQETQYF
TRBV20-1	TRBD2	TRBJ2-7	CSAISGRGYEQYF
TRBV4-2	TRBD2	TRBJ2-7	CASSQETRQVAGGYEQYF
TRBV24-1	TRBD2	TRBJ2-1	CATSDPGLAGDYEQFF
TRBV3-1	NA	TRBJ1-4	CASGDEKLFF
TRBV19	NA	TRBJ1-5	CASSIIRTAINQPQHF
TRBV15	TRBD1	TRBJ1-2	CATSIPGGSGGYTF
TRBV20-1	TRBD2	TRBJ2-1	CSAGTSGGLHYNEQFF
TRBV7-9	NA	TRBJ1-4	CASRYGLAGEKLFF
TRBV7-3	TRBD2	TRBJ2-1	CASSVETSGNNEQFF
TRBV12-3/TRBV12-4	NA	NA	CASSLSQLSEQYF
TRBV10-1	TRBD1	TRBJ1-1	CASSYGQGLGYTEAFF